The present entry profiles one T cell receptor (beta chain) with its context. What it recognizes is unknown. The entry originates in a study of cytomegalovirus exposure and HLA in healthy donors. Study-level results: TRBV6-2, TRBV6-3 and some other V segments were excluded as indistinguishable.

Primers for the PCR totalled 60 Vbeta and 13 Jbeta. Produced via immunoSEQ multiplex PCR; TCRdb's table is partial and in-frame only. Here the sample table reports about 96,000 clones. The trim removed 5 bases at V and 4 bases at J, leaving 6 bases unmatched. CDR1 is SQVTM, CDR2 ANQGSEA, per germline. CDR3 length: 15 amino acids. This clonotype originated in a woman aged 30 to 39 in good health and CMV-seronegative. What was sequenced was PBMCs. The chain joins TRBV29-1 to TRBJ2-1; 12 positions agree with TRBD2. CDR3 coding DNA: TGCAGCGTTTCCCTTCTAGCGGGAGGGTACAATGAGCAGTTCTTC. Its translation is CSVSLLAGGYNEQFF.